This T cell receptor (beta chain) was sequenced in a study of STAT5B mutations in CD4+ large granular lymphocyte leukemia. In the study's own analysis: Productive clonotypes were detectable down to 2.59 x 10-5 frequency. Produced via immunoSEQ multiplex PCR; TCRdb's table is partial and in-frame only. V and J calls plus clone size are reproduced from that table; the DNA served to infer D and trimming. The data show fewer than 25,000 clones, with 82% seen just once and about 8.6% held by the top ten. As concerns this clone: Its specificity is not known.

The CDR3 has 13 residues. Germline values: CDR1 PRHDT, CDR2 FYEKMQ (reference sequence). V dropped 2 bases and J dropped 4 bases, with 8 bases sitting between them. Overall study findings and caveats: Compared with healthy controls (2/35), patient top clones favored TRBV06 (8/27). About a quarter of private leukemic clonotypes occurred rarely in other patients' non-leukemic repertoires.

Material for sequencing was CD4+ T cells from blood buffy coats. The genes are TRBV13 and TRBJ1-2; possible D gene TRBD1, 5 bases. The clonotype comes from a human donor in good health. The CDR3 coding sequence is TGTGCCAGCAGCTTAAGGGGCGTCTATGGCTACACCTTC. Translation gives CASSLRGVYGYTF.